This T cell receptor beta chain was documented in a study of long-term antiretroviral therapy in people with HIV. The CDR3 has 15 amino acids. The V gene's germline CDR1 is SGHAT and CDR2 FQNNGV. Study results and caveats: HIV repertoires had narrower CDR3 length ranges than controls. Blood collection from about 2003 to 2018 possibly occurred under older ART regimens. Pre-ART expanded clones dominated the repertoire at every time point. No data were available on ART adherence, viral resistance or therapy changes.

At the survey level, the v3.0 immunoSEQ assay was run. Sequenced by immunoSEQ multiplex PCR; TCRdb stores in-frame clones only, minus some. Of approximately 19,000 clones listed, under 85% were seen once; the top ten hold more than 10%. Regarding this clone: Its antigen is currently unknown. Compared with germline, one end of the junction differs, possibly owing to a read error.

The rearrangement uses TRBV11-2 and TRBJ1-3; D perhaps matches TRBD1 (5 bases). This TCR derives from a woman in her thirties or forties with HIV. The sequencing here drew on unsorted PBMCs, taken 2.3 years after starting antiretroviral therapy. CDR3 residues: CASSFQGGSRNTIYF. For the CDR3, the DNA is TGTGCCAGCAGCTTTCAGGGAGGCTCTAGAAACACCATATATTTT.